This T cell receptor (beta chain) was sequenced in a study of cytomegalovirus exposure and HLA in healthy donors. The PCR employed 60 Vbeta primers together with 13 Jbeta primers. Clones were read by immunoSEQ multiplex PCR, and TCRdb kept only the in-frame ones, dropping some. The data show fewer than 150,000 clones, 76% seen once. This TCR was recovered from a man between 40 and 49 years old in good health and CMV-seronegative. Sequencing input: PBMCs.

The CDR3 sequence is CASSHTGENTEAFF. In DNA, the CDR3 is TGCGCCAGCAGCCACACAGGAGAGAACACTGAAGCTTTCTTT. The J gene is TRBJ1-1, the V gene TRBV4-3; TRBD1 might be the D (5 bases). Germline CDR1 LGHNA, CDR2 YSLEER. The CDR3 loop spans 14 amino acids. V gave up 3 bases and J gave up 1 base, with 9 bases separating them.